These 14 T cell receptor beta chains originate from one sample sequenced in a study of CD8+ T cells in alopecia areata. Following RNA extraction, reverse transcription yielded cDNA that acted as the sequencing template. This table comes from immunoSEQ multiplex PCR, and its TCRdb copy is limited to in-frame clones, with some not included. The sample consists of some 180,000 clones, about 55% of them appearing once. The treatment was: oral pan-JAK inhibitor, 5-10 mg twice daily. The sample here was CD8+ T cells sorted from blood, taken at week 24, from a patient treated with tofacitinib. The receptor source for this set is a human donor with alopecia areata.

V is TRBV7-9 and J is TRBJ1-4, with a tentative D call TRBD1 (5 bases). CDR3 size: 16 residues. Germline V CDR1 and CDR2: SEHNR, FQNEAQ (reference sequence). V lost 5 bases to trimming and J lost 3 bases, with 16 bases between them. CDR3 in amino acids: CASSPITRGPNEKLFF. The CDR3 DNA is TGTGCCAGCAGCCCTATAACGAGGGGTCCTAATGAAAAACTGTTTTTT.

The chain uses TRBV10-3 and TRBJ2-1; a possible D gene is TRBD2 (6 bases). The germline CDR1 and CDR2 sequences are ENHRY and SYGVKD. The V end was cut by 11 bases, the J end by 0 bases, with 14 bases between. This CDR3 comprises 14 residues. The CDR3 is CASGGSSSYNEQFF. The DNA for the CDR3 is TGTGCCTCCGGGGGTAGCAGCTCCTACAATGAGCAGTTCTTC.

This chain joins TRBV27 and TRBJ2-1; TRBD1 might be the D (6 bases). CDR1 and CDR2 (germline): MNHEY, SMNVEV (reference sequence). V shed 5 bases and J shed 5 bases, with 10 bases lying between them. CDR3 length equals 13 residues. The chain's CDR3 is CASSTGQNNEQFF. CDR3 DNA sequence: TGTGCCAGCAGTACCGGACAGAACAATGAGCAGTTCTTC.

The table lists this clone with a few counts. The chain couples TRBV6-5 to TRBJ2-3; D is ambiguous. The CDR3 consists of 12 residues. Germline lookup yields CDR1 MNHEY and CDR2 SVGAGI. V was cut by 6 bases and J by 6 bases, with 10 bases left in between. The CDR3 is CASSKLGDTQYF. CDR3 bases: TGTGCCAGCAGCAAGTTGGGGGATACGCAGTATTTT.

This clone was detected only a few times. The V and J genes are TRBV7-2 and TRBJ1-2, with 10 bases fitting TRBD1. J lost 3 bases, V lost 7 bases, and 8 bases had no gene match. CDR3 length: 15 residues. Germline V lookup: CDR1 SGHTA, CDR2 FQGNSA. For the CDR3, the DNA is TGTGCCAGCATCAACTTGACAGGGGGCCACTATGGCTACACCTTC. Protein sequence: CASINLTGGHYGYTF. The full variable domain, rest sourced from reference TRBV7-2 and TRBJ1-2, is GAGVSQSPSNKVTEKGKDVELRCDPISGHTALYWYRQSLGQGLEFLIYFQGNSAPDKSGLPSDRFSAERTGGSVSTLTIQRTQQEDSAVYLCASINLTGGHYGYTFGSGTRLTVV.

This clone was counted between two and nine times. V usage is TRBV30 and J usage is TRBJ1-1; D is uncertain. CDR1 and CDR2 from the germline V gene are GTSNPN and SVGIG (reference sequence). The V gene lost 0 bases and the J gene lost 1 base, with 9 bases spanning the gap. This CDR3 is built from 14 residues. The DNA for the CDR3 is TGTGCCTGGAGTGTACTCACCGGGAACACTGAAGCTTTCTTT. Translated: CAWSVLTGNTEAFF.

This clone was found once. The chain carries TRBV15 and TRBJ2-3; D tentatively fits TRBD1 or TRBD2 (5 bases each). CDR1 is LNHNV, CDR2 YYDKDF, per germline (reference sequence). This CDR3 is built from 12 residues. Trimming pared 1 base from V and 6 bases from J, leaving 5 bases between. CDR3 residues: CATSRGGDTQYF. The CDR3 DNA reads TGTGCCACCAGCAGAGGGGGGGATACGCAGTATTTT. The full variable domain, in which reference TRBV15 and TRBJ2-3 provide the parts outside the CDR3, is DAMVIQNPRYQVTQFGKPVTLSCSQTLNHNVMYWYQQKSSQAPKLLFHYYDKDFNNEADTPDNFQSRRPNTSFCFLDIRSPGLGDTAMYLCATSRGGDTQYFGPGTRLTVL.

The rearrangement joins TRBV7-2 to TRBJ2-1; the D is unclear. Trimming left V 2 bases short and J 9 bases short, with 20 bases between. The CDR3 is 16 amino acids. Germline V CDR1 and CDR2: SGHTA, FQGNSA. The CDR3 sequence is CASSLRMKPAHSEQFF. For the CDR3, the DNA is TGTGCCAGCAGCTTACGAATGAAACCGGCGCATAGTGAGCAGTTCTTC.

A remark on this clone: Other DNA sequences in the same sample also yield this CDR3. The CDR3 protein is CAWSVADTEAFF. In DNA, the CDR3 is TGTGCCTGGAGTGTCGCCGACACTGAAGCTTTCTTT. The chain uses TRBV30 and TRBJ1-1; D is ambiguous. V lost 0 bases and J 3 bases, leaving 5 bases between the germline ends. The CDR3 extends over 12 amino acids. Looked up from germline, CDR1 is GTSNPN and CDR2 is SVGIG (reference sequence).

This clone turned up a few times. The V and J genes are TRBV9 and TRBJ1-3; possibly TRBD1 for D (6 bases). The germline V gene encodes CDR1 SGDLS and CDR2 YYNGEE. The CDR3 is made up of 16 amino acids. The V and J ends lost 0 bases and 4 bases respectively, with 14 bases between them. The CDR3 region has the DNA TGTGCCAGCAGCGTAGCGGACAGAGGCGCCGGAAACACCATATATTTT. Translated: CASSVADRGAGNTIYF.

This clone occurred a few times. The CDR3 sequence: CASSGNNYGYTF. The CDR3 DNA reads TGTGCCAGCAGTGGGAATAACTATGGCTACACCTTC. This chain uses TRBV25-1 with TRBJ1-2; no clear D gene. The CDR3 is 12 amino acids. Trimming pared 4 bases from V and 1 base from J, leaving 4 bases between. Per the germline V gene, CDR1 is MGHDK and CDR2 is SYGVNS.

The chain combines TRBV13 with TRBJ1-6; D is ambiguous. The V and J ends lost 3 bases and 7 bases respectively, with 4 bases between them. The CDR3 runs to 12 residues. Germline CDR1 is PRHDT and CDR2 is FYEKMQ (reference sequence). The CDR3 nucleotides are TGTGCCAGCAGCTTTGAAAATTCACCCCTCCACTTT. Translation gives CASSFENSPLHF.

V usage is TRBV2 and J usage is TRBJ1-2; tentative D call: TRBD1 (5 bases). The CDR3 has 14 residues. Germline V gives CDR1 SNHLY, CDR2 FYNNEI. Trimming removed 3 bases at V and 3 bases at J, with 11 bases between. The CDR3 bases are TGTGCCAGCAGTGATAGGGGCAGGGACTATGGCTACACCTTC. It codes for CASSDRGRDYGYTF.

The V gene is TRBV5-1, the J gene TRBJ2-3; possibly TRBD2 for D (6 bases). Germline lookup yields CDR1 SGHRS and CDR2 YFSETQ. The length of the CDR3 is 14 residues. The V end was cut by 0 bases, the J end by 10 bases, with 15 bases between. In nucleotides, the CDR3 is TGCGCCAGCAGCTTGGATGGCAGGGAGGATCCGCAGTATTTT. Its translation: CASSLDGREDPQYF.